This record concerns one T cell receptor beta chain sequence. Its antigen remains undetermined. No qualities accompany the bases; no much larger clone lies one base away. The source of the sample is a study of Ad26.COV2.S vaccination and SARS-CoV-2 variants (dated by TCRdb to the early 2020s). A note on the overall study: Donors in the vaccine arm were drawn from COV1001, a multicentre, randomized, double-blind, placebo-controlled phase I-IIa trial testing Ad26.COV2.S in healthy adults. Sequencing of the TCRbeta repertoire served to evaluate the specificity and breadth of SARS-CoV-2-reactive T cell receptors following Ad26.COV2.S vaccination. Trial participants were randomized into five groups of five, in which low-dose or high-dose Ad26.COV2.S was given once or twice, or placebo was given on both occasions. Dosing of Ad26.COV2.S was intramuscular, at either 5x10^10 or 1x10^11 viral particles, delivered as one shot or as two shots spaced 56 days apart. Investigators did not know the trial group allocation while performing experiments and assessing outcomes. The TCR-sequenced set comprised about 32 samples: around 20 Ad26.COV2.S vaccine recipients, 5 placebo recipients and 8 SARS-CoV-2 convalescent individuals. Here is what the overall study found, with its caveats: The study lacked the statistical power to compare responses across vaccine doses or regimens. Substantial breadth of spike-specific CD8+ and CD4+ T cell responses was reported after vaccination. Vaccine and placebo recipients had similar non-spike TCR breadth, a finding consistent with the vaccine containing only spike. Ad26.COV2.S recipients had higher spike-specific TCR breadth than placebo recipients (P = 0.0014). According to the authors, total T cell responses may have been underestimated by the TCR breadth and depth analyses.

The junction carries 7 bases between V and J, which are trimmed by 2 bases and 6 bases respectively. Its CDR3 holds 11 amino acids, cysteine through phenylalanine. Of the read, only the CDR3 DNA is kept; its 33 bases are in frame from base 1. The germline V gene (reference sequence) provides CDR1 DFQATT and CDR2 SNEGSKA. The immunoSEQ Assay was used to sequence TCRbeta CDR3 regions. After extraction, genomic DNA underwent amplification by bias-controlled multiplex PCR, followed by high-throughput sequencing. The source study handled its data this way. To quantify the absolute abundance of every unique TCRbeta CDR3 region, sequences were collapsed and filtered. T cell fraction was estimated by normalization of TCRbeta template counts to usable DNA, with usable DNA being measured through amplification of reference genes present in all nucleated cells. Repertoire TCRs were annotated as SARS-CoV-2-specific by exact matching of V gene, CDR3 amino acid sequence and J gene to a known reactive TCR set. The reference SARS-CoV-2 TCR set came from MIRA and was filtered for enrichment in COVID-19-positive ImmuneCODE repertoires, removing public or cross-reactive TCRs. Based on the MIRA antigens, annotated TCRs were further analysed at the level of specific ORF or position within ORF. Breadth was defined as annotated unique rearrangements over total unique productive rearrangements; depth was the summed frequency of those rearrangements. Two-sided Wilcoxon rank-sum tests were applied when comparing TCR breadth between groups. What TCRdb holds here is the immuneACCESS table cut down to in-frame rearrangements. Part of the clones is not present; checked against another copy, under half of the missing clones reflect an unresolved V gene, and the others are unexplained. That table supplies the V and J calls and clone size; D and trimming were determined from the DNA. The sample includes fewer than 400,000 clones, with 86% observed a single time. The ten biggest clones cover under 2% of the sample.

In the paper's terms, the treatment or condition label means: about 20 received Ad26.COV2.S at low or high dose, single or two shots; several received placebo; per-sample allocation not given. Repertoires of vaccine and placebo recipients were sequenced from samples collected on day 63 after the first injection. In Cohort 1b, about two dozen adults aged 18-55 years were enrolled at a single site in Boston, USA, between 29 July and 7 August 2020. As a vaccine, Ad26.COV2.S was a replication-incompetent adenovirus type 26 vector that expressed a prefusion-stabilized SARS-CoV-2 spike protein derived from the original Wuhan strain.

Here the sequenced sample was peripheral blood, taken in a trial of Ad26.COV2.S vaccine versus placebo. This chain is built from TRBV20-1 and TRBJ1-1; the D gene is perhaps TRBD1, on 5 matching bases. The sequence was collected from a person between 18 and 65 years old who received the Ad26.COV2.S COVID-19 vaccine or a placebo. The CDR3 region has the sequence CSARWDSEAFF. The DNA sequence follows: TGCAGTGCTAGATGGGACTCTGAAGCTTTCTTT.